This TCR beta chain was sequenced in a study of T cell changes during pregnancy in multiple sclerosis. Germline trimming cut 3 bases from V and 4 bases from J; bases unmatched to any gene: 24. The germline CDR1 and CDR2 sequences are SGHRS and YFSETQ. The CDR3 covers 22 residues. Libraries were prepared by immunoSEQ multiplex PCR; TCRdb keeps only in-frame clonotypes and omits some of them. This repertoire shows approximately 99,000 clones, 90% found once; its top ten account for around 0.8%. The chain joins TRBV5-1 to TRBJ2-5; 13 positions match TRBD2. This receptor was taken from a female donor in good health, enrolled as a control in a pregnancy study. The sample consisted of peripheral blood, taken in the second trimester of pregnancy. The CDR3: CASSSIPPTRTSGSGFLETQYF. Here the CDR3 DNA reads TGCGCCAGCAGCTCCATCCCTCCTACCCGGACTAGCGGGAGTGGTTTTTTAGAGACCCAGTACTTC.